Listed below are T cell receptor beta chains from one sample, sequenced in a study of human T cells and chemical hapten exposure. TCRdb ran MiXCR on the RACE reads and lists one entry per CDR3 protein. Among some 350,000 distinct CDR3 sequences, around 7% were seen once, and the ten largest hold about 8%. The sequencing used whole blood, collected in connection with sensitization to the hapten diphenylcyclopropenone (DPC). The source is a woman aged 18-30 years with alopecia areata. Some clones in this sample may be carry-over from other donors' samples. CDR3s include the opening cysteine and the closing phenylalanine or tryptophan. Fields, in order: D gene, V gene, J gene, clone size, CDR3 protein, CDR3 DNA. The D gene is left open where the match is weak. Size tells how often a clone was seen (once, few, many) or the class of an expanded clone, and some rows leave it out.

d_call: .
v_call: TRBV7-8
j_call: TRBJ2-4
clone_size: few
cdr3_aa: CASSFSRDTQNIQYF
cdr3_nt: TGTGCCAGCAGTTTTTCCCGGGACACTCAAAACATTCAGTACTTC

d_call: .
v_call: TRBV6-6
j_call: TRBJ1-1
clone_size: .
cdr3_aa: CASSYPTGMNTEAFF
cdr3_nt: TGTGCCAGCAGTTACCCGACAGGCATGAACACTGAAGCTTTCTTT

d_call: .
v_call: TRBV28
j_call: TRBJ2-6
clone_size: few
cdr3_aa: CASEQASSGANVLTF
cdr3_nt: TGTGCCAGCGAACAGGCGAGCTCTGGGGCCAACGTCCTGACTTTC

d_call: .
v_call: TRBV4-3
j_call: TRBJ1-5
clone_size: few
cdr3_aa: CASSPGRGSNQPQHF
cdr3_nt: TGCGCCAGCAGCCCCGGCCGTGGTAGCAATCAGCCCCAGCATTTT

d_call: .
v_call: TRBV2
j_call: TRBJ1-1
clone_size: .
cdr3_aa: CASSADFNTEAFF
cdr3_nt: TGTGCCAGCAGTGCGGATTTCAACACTGAAGCTTTCTTT

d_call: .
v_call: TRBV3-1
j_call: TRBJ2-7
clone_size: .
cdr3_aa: CASSQEAASYEQYF
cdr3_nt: TGTGCCAGCAGCCAAGAGGCAGCTTCCTACGAGCAGTACTTC

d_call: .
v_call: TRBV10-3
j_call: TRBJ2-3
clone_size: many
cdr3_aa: CAISDRLDTDTQYF
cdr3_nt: TGTGCCATCAGTGATCGACTAGACACAGATACGCAGTATTTT

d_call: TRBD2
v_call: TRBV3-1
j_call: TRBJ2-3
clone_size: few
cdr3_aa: CASSQEQGTSGTDTQYF
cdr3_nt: TGTGCCAGCAGCCAAGAACAGGGGACTAGCGGTACAGATACGCAGTATTTT

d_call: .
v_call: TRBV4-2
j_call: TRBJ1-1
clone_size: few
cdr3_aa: CASSQGPTGGTEAFF
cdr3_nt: TGTGCCAGCAGCCAAGGCCCCACGGGTGGCACTGAAGCTTTCTTT

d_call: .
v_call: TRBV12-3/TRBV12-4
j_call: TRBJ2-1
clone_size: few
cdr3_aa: CASSLGGLNYNEQFF
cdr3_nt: TGTGCCAGCAGTTTGGGGGGACTCAATTACAATGAGCAGTTCTTC

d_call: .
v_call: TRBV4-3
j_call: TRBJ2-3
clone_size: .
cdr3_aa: CASSKGGPFDLDTQYF
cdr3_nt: TGCGCCAGCAGCAAGGGTGGCCCCTTCGATTTAGATACGCAGTATTTT

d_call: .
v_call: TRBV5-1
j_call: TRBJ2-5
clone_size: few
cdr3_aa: CASSRPPDQETQYF
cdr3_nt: TGCGCCAGCAGCCGGCCCCCCGACCAAGAGACCCAGTACTTC

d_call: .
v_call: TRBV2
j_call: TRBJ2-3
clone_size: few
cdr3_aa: CASSEEVRTDTQYF
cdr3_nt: TGTGCCAGCAGTGAGGAGGTCCGCACAGATACGCAGTATTTT

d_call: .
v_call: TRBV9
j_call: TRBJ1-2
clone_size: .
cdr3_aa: CASSVGGGNGYTF
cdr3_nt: TGTGCCAGCAGCGTAGGCGGGGGGAATGGCTACACCTTC

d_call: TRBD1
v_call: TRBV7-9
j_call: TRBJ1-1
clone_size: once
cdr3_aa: CASSSTGGSEAFF
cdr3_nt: TGTGCCAGCAGCTCGACAGGGGGCTCAGAAGCTTTCTTT

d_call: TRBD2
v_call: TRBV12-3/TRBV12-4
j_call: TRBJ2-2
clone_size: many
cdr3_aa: CASSQTSGATGELFF
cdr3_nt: TGTGCCAGCAGTCAGACTAGCGGGGCGACCGGGGAGCTGTTTTTT

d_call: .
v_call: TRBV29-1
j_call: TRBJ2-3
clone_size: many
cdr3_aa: CSVIPSDTQYF
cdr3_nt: TGCAGCGTGATCCCCTCGGATACGCAGTATTTT

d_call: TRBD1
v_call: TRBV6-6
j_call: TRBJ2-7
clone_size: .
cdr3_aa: CASSNRGYEQYF
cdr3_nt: TGTGCCAGCAGTAACAGGGGTTACGAGCAGTACTTC

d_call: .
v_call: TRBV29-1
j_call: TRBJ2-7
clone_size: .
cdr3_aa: CSVEHRYEQYF
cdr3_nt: TGCAGCGTTGAACACCGTTACGAGCAGTACTTC

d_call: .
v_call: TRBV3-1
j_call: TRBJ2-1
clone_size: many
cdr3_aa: CASSQAVLENEQFF
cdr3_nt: TGTGCCAGCAGCCAAGCAGTACTAGAGAATGAGCAGTTCTTC

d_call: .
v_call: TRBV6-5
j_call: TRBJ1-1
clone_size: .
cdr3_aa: CASSRSDSLNTEAFF
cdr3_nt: TGTGCCAGCAGTCGATCGGACAGTTTGAACACTGAAGCTTTCTTT

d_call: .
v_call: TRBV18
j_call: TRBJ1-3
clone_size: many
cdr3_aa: CASSLTDSGNTIYF
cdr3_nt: TGTGCCAGCTCCCTGACCGACTCTGGAAACACCATATATTTT

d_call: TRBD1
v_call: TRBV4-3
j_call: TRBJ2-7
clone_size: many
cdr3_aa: CASSQRTGGDYEQYF
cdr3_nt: TGCGCCAGCAGCCAAAGGACAGGGGGCGACTACGAGCAGTACTTC

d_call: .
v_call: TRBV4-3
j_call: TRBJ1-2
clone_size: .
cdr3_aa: CASSQDPGRPNYGYTF
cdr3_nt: TGCGCCAGCAGCCAAGATCCAGGGCGACCTAACTATGGCTACACCTTC

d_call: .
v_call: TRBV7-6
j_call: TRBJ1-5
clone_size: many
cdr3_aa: CASSLAGDQPQHF
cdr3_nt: TGTGCCAGCAGCTTAGCAGGGGATCAGCCCCAGCATTTT

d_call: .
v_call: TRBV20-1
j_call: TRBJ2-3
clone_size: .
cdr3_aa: CSARSARILGPVPDTQYF
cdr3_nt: TGCAGTGCTAGGTCAGCTAGAATTCTAGGCCCGGTCCCAGATACGCAGTATTTT

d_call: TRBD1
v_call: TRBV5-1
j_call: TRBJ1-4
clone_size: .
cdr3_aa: CASSLAGGFSEKLFF
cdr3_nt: TGCGCCAGCAGCTTGGCAGGGGGCTTTAGTGAAAAACTGTTTTTT

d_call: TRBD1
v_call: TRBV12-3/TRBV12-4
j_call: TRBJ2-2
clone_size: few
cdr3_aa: CASGTGAGELFF
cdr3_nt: TGTGCCAGCGGGACAGGAGCCGGGGAGCTGTTTTTT

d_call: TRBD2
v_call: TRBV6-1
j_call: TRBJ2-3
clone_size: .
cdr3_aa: CASSEGGTIDTQYF
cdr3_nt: TGTGCCAGCAGTGAAGGGGGGACTATAGATACGCAGTATTTT

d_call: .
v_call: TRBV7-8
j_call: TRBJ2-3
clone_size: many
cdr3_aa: CASSFLGRGLSLDTDTQYF
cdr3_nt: TGTGCCAGCAGCTTTTTGGGGCGGGGACTTTCGTTAGACACAGATACGCAGTATTTT

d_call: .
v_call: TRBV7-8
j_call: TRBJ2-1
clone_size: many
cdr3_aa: CASSLDRLRAYNEQFF
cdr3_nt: TGTGCCAGCAGCTTAGATCGCCTACGGGCATACAATGAGCAGTTCTTC

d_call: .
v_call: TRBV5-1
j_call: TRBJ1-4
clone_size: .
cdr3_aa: CASRLGSGDEKLFF
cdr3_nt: TGCGCCAGCAGGTTGGGGTCGGGTGATGAAAAACTGTTTTTT

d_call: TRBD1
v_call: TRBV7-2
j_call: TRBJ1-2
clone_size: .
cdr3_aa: CASSVRQGAKGYTF
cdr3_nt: TGTGCCAGCAGCGTAAGACAGGGGGCGAAAGGCTACACCTTC

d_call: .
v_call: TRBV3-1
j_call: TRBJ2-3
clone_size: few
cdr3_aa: CASSLNGVKTDTQYF
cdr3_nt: TGTGCCAGCTCCCTTAACGGGGTGAAGACAGATACGCAGTATTTT

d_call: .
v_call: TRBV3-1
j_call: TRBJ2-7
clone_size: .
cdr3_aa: CTSSHGVPSYEQYF
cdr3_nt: TGTACCAGCAGCCATGGAGTACCTTCCTACGAGCAGTACTTC

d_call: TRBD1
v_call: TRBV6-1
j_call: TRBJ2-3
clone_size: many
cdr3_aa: CASRRRGPKDTQYF
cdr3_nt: TGTGCCAGTCGAAGAAGGGGGCCAAAAGATACGCAGTATTTT

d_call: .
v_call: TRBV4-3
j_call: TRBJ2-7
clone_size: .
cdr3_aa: CASSQDQSGEGNEQYF
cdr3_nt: TGCGCCAGCAGCCAAGATCAATCAGGGGAGGGGAACGAGCAGTACTTC

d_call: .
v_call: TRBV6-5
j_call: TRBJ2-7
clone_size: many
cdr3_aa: CASSSQSQGSYEQYF
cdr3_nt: TGTGCCAGCAGTTCCCAGTCTCAGGGCTCCTACGAGCAGTACTTC

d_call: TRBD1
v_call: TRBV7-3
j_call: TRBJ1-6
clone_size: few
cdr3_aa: CASSSIRDSGDSPLHF
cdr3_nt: TGTGCCAGCAGCTCAATCCGGGACAGCGGTGATTCACCCCTCCACTTT

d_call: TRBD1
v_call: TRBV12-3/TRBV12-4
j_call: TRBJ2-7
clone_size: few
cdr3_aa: CACGTGLAVEQYF
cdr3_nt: TGTGCCTGTGGGACAGGCCTGGCGGTGGAGCAGTACTTC

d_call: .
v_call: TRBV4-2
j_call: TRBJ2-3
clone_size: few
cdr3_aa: CASSHGGGTDTQYF
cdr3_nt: TGTGCCAGCAGCCATGGCGGCGGCACAGATACGCAGTATTTT

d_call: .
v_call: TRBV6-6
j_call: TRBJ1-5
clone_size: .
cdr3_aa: CASSPGMNEPQHF
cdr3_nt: TGTGCCAGCAGTCCCGGGATGAACGAGCCCCAGCATTTT

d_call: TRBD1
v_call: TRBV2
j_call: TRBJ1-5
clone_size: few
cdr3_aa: CASSEGTGQGAYQPQHF
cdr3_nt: TGTGCCAGCAGTGAAGGGACAGGACAGGGGGCATATCAGCCCCAGCATTTT

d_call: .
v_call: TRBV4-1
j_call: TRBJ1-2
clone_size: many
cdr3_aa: CASSIVQGLGEGYTF
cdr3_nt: TGCGCCAGCTCCATCGTACAGGGTCTGGGAGAGGGCTACACCTTC

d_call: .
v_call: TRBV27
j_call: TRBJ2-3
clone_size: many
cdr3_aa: CASSSITDTQYF
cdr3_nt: TGTGCCAGCAGCTCGATCACAGATACGCAGTATTTT

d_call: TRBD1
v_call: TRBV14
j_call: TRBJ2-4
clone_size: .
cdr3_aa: CASHGQAGLFLAKNIQYF
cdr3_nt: TGTGCCAGCCACGGACAGGCCGGACTGTTTCTGGCCAAAAACATTCAGTACTTC

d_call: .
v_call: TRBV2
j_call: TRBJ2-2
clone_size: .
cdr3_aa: CASRAVTLNTGELFF
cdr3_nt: TGTGCCAGCAGGGCCGTGACACTGAACACCGGGGAGCTGTTTTTT

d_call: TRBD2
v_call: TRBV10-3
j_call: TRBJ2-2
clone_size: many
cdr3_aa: CAISETSGGYTGELFF
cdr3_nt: TGTGCCATCAGTGAAACTAGCGGGGGATACACCGGGGAGCTGTTTTTT

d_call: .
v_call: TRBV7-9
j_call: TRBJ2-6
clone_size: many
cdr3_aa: CASSLVTGPGANVLTF
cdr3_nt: TGTGCCAGCAGCTTAGTTACAGGGCCTGGGGCCAACGTCCTGACTTTC

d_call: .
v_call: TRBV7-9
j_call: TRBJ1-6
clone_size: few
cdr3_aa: CASSLEDGRRNSPLHF
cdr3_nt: TGTGCCAGCAGCTTAGAAGACGGCAGACGGAACTCACCCCTCCACTTT

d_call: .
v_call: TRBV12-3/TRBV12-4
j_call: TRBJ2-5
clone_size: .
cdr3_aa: CASSRTGEGETQYF
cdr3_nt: TGTGCCAGCAGCCGAACAGGGGAGGGAGAGACCCAGTACTTC

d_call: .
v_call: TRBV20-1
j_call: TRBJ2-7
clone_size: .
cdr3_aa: CSAPSRRASFYEQYF
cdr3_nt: TGCAGTGCCCCCTCCCGGCGGGCGTCCTTCTACGAGCAGTACTTC

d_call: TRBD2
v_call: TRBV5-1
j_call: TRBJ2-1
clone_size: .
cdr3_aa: CASSTGLAGVNEQFF
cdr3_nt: TGCGCCAGCAGCACGGGACTAGCGGGGGTCAATGAGCAGTTCTTC

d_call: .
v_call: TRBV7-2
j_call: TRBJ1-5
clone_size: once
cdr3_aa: CASSLTWQPQHF
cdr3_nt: TGTGCCAGCAGCTTAACATGGCAGCCCCAGCATTTT

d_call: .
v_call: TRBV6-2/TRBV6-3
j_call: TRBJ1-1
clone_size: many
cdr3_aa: CASSGSSTEAFF
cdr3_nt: TGTGCCAGCTCAGGGTCGAGCACTGAAGCTTTCTTT